This T cell receptor beta chain was documented in a study of blood T cell repertoires in COVID-19. Looking at the study overall: Sample material is recorded as cDNA or gDNA derived from T cells, B-cell-depleted T cells, or PBMCs.

From germline, CDR1 is SGDLS and CDR2 YYNGEE. The V end was cut by 0 bases, the J end by 3 bases, with 9 bases between. The CDR3 covers 14 residues. Produced via immunoSEQ multiplex PCR; TCRdb's table is partial and in-frame only. The sample gives 50,000 or so clones, about 82% of which show up once; approximately 25% is in the top ten. V gene TRBV9 combines with J gene TRBJ1-1; tentative D call: TRBD1 (6 bases). The receptor was isolated from a woman of 80 years or more with acute or convalescent COVID-19. Sequencing was done on a sample of peripheral blood. The CDR3 DNA reads TGTGCCAGCAGCGTAGGACCAGGGGACACTGAAGCTTTCTTT. Translating it yields CASSVGPGDTEAFF.